This T cell receptor beta chain was identified during a study of blood T cell repertoires in COVID-19. For the study at large: The United States, Italy and Spain were the sources of the acute and convalescent COVID-19 samples. PBMCs, B-cell-depleted T cells, or T cells were the source of the cDNA or gDNA that made up the material.

V was cut by 7 bases and J by 4 bases, with 11 bases left in between. The germline V gene has CDR1 SGHRS and CDR2 YFSETQ. The CDR3 extends over 12 amino acids. In its sample, this clone was seen once. In the source study's methods: How many nucleated cells were present was estimated from reference gene primer amplification. The assay was immunoSEQ multiplex PCR, and TCRdb's table has in-frame clones only and misses some. V and J calls and clone size are those listed in that table; D and trimming were worked out from the DNA. The sample contains about 47,000 clones, less than 90% of which appear only once.

The V gene is TRBV5-1, the J gene TRBJ1-2; tentatively, D is TRBD1 (6 bases). Sequencing used peripheral blood. This TCR was recovered from a man aged 55 to 70 with active COVID-19. CDR3 in amino acids: CASRGQFYGYTF. CDR3 DNA sequence: TGCGCCAGCCGAGGACAGTTCTATGGCTACACCTTC.